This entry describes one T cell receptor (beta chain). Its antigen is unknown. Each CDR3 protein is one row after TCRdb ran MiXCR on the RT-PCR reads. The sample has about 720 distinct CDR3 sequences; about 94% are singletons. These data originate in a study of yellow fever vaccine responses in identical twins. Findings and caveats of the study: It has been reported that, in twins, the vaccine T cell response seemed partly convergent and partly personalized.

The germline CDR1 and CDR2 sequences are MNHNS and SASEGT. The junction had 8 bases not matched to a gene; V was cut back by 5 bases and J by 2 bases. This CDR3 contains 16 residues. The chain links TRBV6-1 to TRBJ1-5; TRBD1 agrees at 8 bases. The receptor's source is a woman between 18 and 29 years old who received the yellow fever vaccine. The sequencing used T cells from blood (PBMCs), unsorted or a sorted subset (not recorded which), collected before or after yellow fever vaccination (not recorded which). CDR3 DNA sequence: TGTGCCAGCAGTAGGGACAGGACACACGGCAATCAGCCCCAGCATTTT. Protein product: CASSRDRTHGNQPQHF.